The rows below give T cell receptor beta chains drawn from one sample of a study of T cell responses to AZD1222 COVID-19 vaccine. Profiled with immunoSEQ multiplex PCR; TCRdb holds only in-frame clones, not every one. Here the sample spans roughly 150,000 clones, roughly 80% being singletons. The sample here was peripheral blood, taken on day 0 of AZD1222 vaccination. The receptor source for this set is an adult in good health. Each CDR3 is given with its conserved first and last residue. Each record gives: clone size, D gene, V gene, J gene, CDR3 protein, CDR3 DNA. A D gene is named only where the DNA matches it firmly. The size of a clone is reported for some rows only, either as once, few or many, or as a class for expanded clones.

clone size: .; D gene: TRBD1; V gene: TRBV10-3; J gene: TRBJ2-6; CDR3 protein: CAISDPDRGAHSGANVLTF; CDR3 DNA: TGTGCCATCAGTGATCCCGACAGGGGGGCACACTCTGGGGCCAACGTCCTGACTTTC
clone size: .; D gene: .; V gene: TRBV28; J gene: TRBJ2-3; CDR3 protein: CASSVSTDTQYF; CDR3 DNA: TGTGCCAGCAGCGTGAGCACAGATACGCAGTATTTT
clone size: .; D gene: .; V gene: TRBV5-1; J gene: TRBJ1-2; CDR3 protein: CASSRQEDYGYTF; CDR3 DNA: TGCGCCAGCAGCCGACAGGAGGACTATGGCTACACCTTC
clone size: .; D gene: TRBD1; V gene: TRBV7-2; J gene: TRBJ1-2; CDR3 protein: CASSFTGGPYGYTF; CDR3 DNA: TGTGCCAGCAGCTTCACAGGGGGGCCCTATGGCTACACCTTC
clone size: .; D gene: .; V gene: TRBV28; J gene: TRBJ2-7; CDR3 protein: CASSARYEQYF; CDR3 DNA: TGTGCCAGCAGTGCGCGTTACGAGCAGTACTTC
clone size: .; D gene: .; V gene: TRBV28; J gene: TRBJ1-1; CDR3 protein: CASSPPGVSATEAFF; CDR3 DNA: TGTGCCAGCAGCCCACCGGGGGTATCAGCCACTGAAGCTTTCTTT
clone size: .; D gene: .; V gene: TRBV11-1; J gene: TRBJ1-2; CDR3 protein: CASSQRETVGYTF; CDR3 DNA: TGTGCCAGCAGCCAGAGAGAGACGGTGGGCTACACCTTC
clone size: .; D gene: .; V gene: TRBV27; J gene: TRBJ1-1; CDR3 protein: CASSEDVRAPRAFF; CDR3 DNA: TGTGCCAGCAGTGAGGACGTTCGGGCCCCTCGAGCTTTCTTT
clone size: .; D gene: TRBD1; V gene: TRBV18; J gene: TRBJ1-2; CDR3 protein: CASSPQGQGDYGYTF; CDR3 DNA: TGTGCCAGCTCACCACAGGGACAGGGGGACTATGGCTACACCTTC
clone size: .; D gene: .; V gene: TRBV4-1; J gene: TRBJ1-2; CDR3 protein: CASSQEGVYTF; CDR3 DNA: TGCGCCAGCAGCCAAGAGGGGGTCTACACCTTC
clone size: .; D gene: TRBD1; V gene: TRBV4-1; J gene: TRBJ2-2; CDR3 protein: CASRKQGASNTGELFF; CDR3 DNA: TGCGCCAGCAGAAAACAGGGGGCCTCGAACACCGGGGAGCTGTTTTTT
clone size: .; D gene: .; V gene: TRBV5-1; J gene: TRBJ2-6; CDR3 protein: CASRQAAGANVLTF; CDR3 DNA: TGCGCCAGCAGACAGGCTGCCGGGGCCAACGTCCTGACTTTC
clone size: .; D gene: .; V gene: TRBV7-6; J gene: TRBJ1-3; CDR3 protein: CASSLESSGNTIYF; CDR3 DNA: TGTGCCAGCAGCCTTGAGAGCTCTGGAAACACCATATATTTT
clone size: once; D gene: TRBD1; V gene: TRBV11-2; J gene: TRBJ1-4; CDR3 protein: CASSSDRGHEKLFF; CDR3 DNA: TGTGCCAGCAGCTCGGACAGGGGGCATGAAAAACTGTTTTTT
clone size: .; D gene: TRBD1; V gene: TRBV19; J gene: TRBJ1-5; CDR3 protein: CASSIAWGQGNQPQHF; CDR3 DNA: TGTGCCAGTAGTATAGCTTGGGGACAGGGGAATCAGCCCCAGCATTTT
clone size: .; D gene: TRBD1; V gene: TRBV19; J gene: TRBJ2-2; CDR3 protein: CASNFGTGYTGELFF; CDR3 DNA: TGTGCCAGTAATTTCGGGACAGGGTACACCGGGGAGCTGTTTTTT
clone size: .; D gene: .; V gene: TRBV28; J gene: TRBJ2-2; CDR3 protein: CASTDLVGAGELFF; CDR3 DNA: TGTGCCAGCACCGACCTAGTGGGCGCCGGGGAGCTGTTTTTT
clone size: .; D gene: .; V gene: TRBV21-1; J gene: TRBJ1-3; CDR3 protein: CASSKEVPLCGNTIYF; CDR3 DNA: TGTGCCAGCAGCAAAGAAGTCCCTCTGTGTGGAAACACCATATATTTT
clone size: .; D gene: .; V gene: TRBV15; J gene: TRBJ1-2; CDR3 protein: CATSTPASGTHGYTF; CDR3 DNA: TGTGCCACCAGCACACCCGCCTCAGGGACTCATGGCTACACCTTC
clone size: .; D gene: .; V gene: TRBV7-2; J gene: TRBJ2-1; CDR3 protein: CASSRGNEQFF; CDR3 DNA: TGTGCCAGCAGCCGGGGAAATGAGCAGTTCTTC
clone size: few; D gene: .; V gene: TRBV6-5; J gene: TRBJ2-5; CDR3 protein: CASARDQETQYF; CDR3 DNA: TGTGCCAGTGCCAGGGACCAAGAGACCCAGTACTTC
clone size: .; D gene: .; V gene: TRBV28; J gene: TRBJ1-5; CDR3 protein: CASSLWEGVDQPQHF; CDR3 DNA: TGTGCCAGCAGTTTATGGGAGGGCGTAGATCAGCCCCAGCATTTT
clone size: .; D gene: .; V gene: TRBV7-9; J gene: TRBJ2-5; CDR3 protein: CASSNSIFEETQYF; CDR3 DNA: TGTGCCAGCAGCAACAGTATTTTTGAGGAGACCCAGTACTTC
clone size: .; D gene: TRBD1; V gene: TRBV5-1; J gene: TRBJ1-6; CDR3 protein: CASSGGTGDTRTYNSPLHF; CDR3 DNA: TGCGCCAGCAGCGGCGGGACAGGAGATACCCGAACCTATAATTCACCCCTCCACTTT
clone size: .; D gene: .; V gene: TRBV27; J gene: TRBJ1-2; CDR3 protein: CASSLTGNGYTF; CDR3 DNA: TGTGCCAGCAGTTTAACAGGGAATGGCTACACCTTC
clone size: .; D gene: .; V gene: TRBV6-1; J gene: TRBJ1-1; CDR3 protein: CASSEGEKSEAFF; CDR3 DNA: TGTGCCAGCAGTGAGGGAGAGAAGAGTGAAGCTTTCTTT
clone size: .; D gene: .; V gene: TRBV7-3; J gene: TRBJ1-5; CDR3 protein: CASSITSGQEVGGNQPQHF; CDR3 DNA: TGTGCCAGCAGCATCACCTCCGGGCAGGAGGTCGGAGGCAATCAGCCCCAGCATTTT
clone size: .; D gene: .; V gene: TRBV7-9; J gene: TRBJ2-1; CDR3 protein: CASSLTSAENEQFF; CDR3 DNA: TGTGCCAGCAGCTTAACCAGTGCGGAAAATGAGCAGTTCTTC
clone size: .; D gene: TRBD1; V gene: TRBV23-1; J gene: TRBJ1-5; CDR3 protein: CASPHPRQGNQPQHF; CDR3 DNA: TGCGCCAGCCCCCACCCGCGACAGGGGAATCAGCCCCAGCATTTT